Presented here are 23 T cell receptor beta chains from one specimen sequenced in a study of OX40 agonist ivuxolimab in advanced cancers. The table came from immunoSEQ multiplex PCR; TCRdb's copy has only in-frame clones and leaves some out. The data contain around 59,000 clones, roughly nine tenths of them singletons. The sample in question was CD4+ or CD8+ T cells sorted from blood, obtained in a trial of the OX40 agonist ivuxolimab. Every receptor here comes from an adult with an advanced solid tumor such as melanoma, head and neck, liver or kidney cancer.

This chain joins TRBV10-3 and TRBJ2-7; 10 bases agree with TRBD1. This CDR3 contains 16 residues. J lost 6 bases, V lost 2 bases, and 10 bases had no gene match. Germline V CDR1 and CDR2: ENHRY, SYGVKD. The CDR3 DNA sequence: TGTGCCATCAGTGAGGGGACAGGGGTTTTTATGGCCGAGCAGTACTTC. As protein: CAISEGTGVFMAEQYF.

Only a few counts were recorded for this clone. This sequence joins TRBV9 and TRBJ1-5, with D uncertain. This CDR3 contains 15 residues. Per germline, CDR1 SGDLS and CDR2 YYNGEE. Trimming left V 4 bases short and J 1 base short, with 12 bases between. In DNA, the CDR3 is TGTGCCAGCAGCCGAGCAGGTGGAAGCAATCAGCCCCAGCATTTT. This gives the protein CASSRAGGSNQPQHF.

The V gene is TRBV29-1, the J gene TRBJ1-1; D unresolved. The V end lost 3 bases, the J end lost 1 base, and 9 bases lay between the germline ends. Germline V gives CDR1 SQVTM, CDR2 ANQGSEA. The CDR3 covers 13 residues. CDR3 DNA: TGCAGCGTTGATTCCCCGGAGAACACTGAAGCTTTCTTT. Translation gives CSVDSPENTEAFF.

V is TRBV18 and J is TRBJ2-7; tentatively, D is TRBD1 (6 bases). V was shortened by 3 bases and J by 0 bases, with 12 bases between the two germline ends. The CDR3 length is 15 residues. CDR1 and CDR2 from the germline V gene are KGHSH and LQKENI. The CDR3 DNA reads as TGTGCCAGCTCACCGTCGACAGGAAGCTCCTACGAGCAGTACGTC. It encodes CASSPSTGSSYEQYV.

The V call is TRBV7-6, the J call TRBJ2-7, with D perhaps TRBD1 (5 bases). The V gene's germline CDR1 is SGHVS and CDR2 FNYEAQ. Trimming stripped 4 bases from V and 1 base from J, with 11 bases between. CDR3 length equals 14 residues. In nucleotides, the CDR3 is TGTGCCAGCAGCTGGGGCGGCGGTTCCTACGAGCAGTACTTC. Amino acid sequence: CASSWGGGSYEQYF.

The rearrangement uses TRBV6-4 and TRBJ2-3, with 7 bases aligning to TRBD2. The CDR3 has 15 residues. Per the germline V gene, CDR1 is MRHNA and CDR2 is SNTAGT. V lost 0 bases to trimming and J lost 8 bases; unmatched junction nucleotides: 8. The CDR3 nucleotides are TGTGCCAGCAGTGACTCCGCGAGCGGGGCATCTACGCAGTATTTT. As protein: CASSDSASGASTQYF.

V usage is TRBV28 and J usage is TRBJ2-1; 8 nucleotides line up with TRBD1. J lost 4 bases, V lost 9 bases, and 11 bases had no gene match. The CDR3 length is 15 residues. Germline V lookup: CDR1 MDHEN, CDR2 SYDVKM. CDR3: CASRPGTGRYNEQFF. The DNA of the CDR3 is TGTGCCAGTCGACCCGGGACAGGTCGGTACAATGAGCAGTTCTTC. Complete variable domain (other parts from reference TRBV28 and TRBJ2-1): DVKVTQSSRYLVKRTGEKVFLECVQDMDHENMFWYRQDPGLGLRLIYFSYDVKMKEKGDIPEGYSVSREKKERFSLILESASTNQTSMYLCASRPGTGRYNEQFFGPGTRLTVL.

The rearrangement uses TRBV2 and TRBJ2-1; the D gene is possibly TRBD1 (6 bases). V lost 5 bases and J 6 bases, leaving 23 bases between the germline ends. From germline, CDR1 is SNHLY and CDR2 FYNNEI. CDR3 length: 17 amino acids. The DNA for the CDR3 is TGTGCCAGCAGTCCTAGGGGGACCGCTCCTTTAGGCAATGAGCAGTTCTTC. Translating it yields CASSPRGTAPLGNEQFF.

This clone was counted only a few times. The chain recombines TRBV6-1 with TRBJ2-3; no clear D gene. The CDR3 consists of 14 residues. Trimming took 11 bases from V and 4 from J, leaving 19 bases between them. Germline CDR1 and CDR2: MNHNS and SASEGT. This chain's CDR3 is CASLRLKLSDTQYF. CDR3 DNA sequence: TGTGCCTCCCTCAGGCTTAAGCTATCAGATACGCAGTATTTT.

The V call is TRBV4-3, the J call TRBJ1-3; no reliable D call. Per the germline V gene, CDR1 is LGHNA and CDR2 is YSLEER. This CDR3 region has 15 residues. The V gene lost 1 base and the J gene lost 1 base, with 8 bases spanning the gap. Here the CDR3 DNA reads TGCGCCAGCAGCCAAGGGTCGAGTTCTGGAAACACCATATATTTT. Translating it yields CASSQGSSSGNTIYF.

The V gene is TRBV27, the J gene TRBJ2-3; D is undetermined. Germline-derived CDR1 and CDR2 are MNHEY and SMNVEV (reference sequence). CDR3 length equals 13 residues. V was clipped by 4 bases and J by 4 bases, with 9 bases between them. CDR3 region: CASSSGWADTQYF. CDR3 sequence (DNA): TGTGCCAGCAGTTCGGGTTGGGCAGATACGCAGTATTTT.

This clone was counted once. The V gene is TRBV4-3, the J gene TRBJ1-1; 7 bases align to TRBD1. Germline-derived CDR1 and CDR2 are LGHNA and YSLEER. The CDR3 has 16 residues. V dropped 0 bases and J dropped 4; count of bases not matched to a gene: 8. The CDR3 protein is CASSQDTGARSTEAFF. DNA of the CDR3: TGCGCCAGCAGCCAAGATACAGGGGCCAGGAGCACTGAAGCTTTCTTT.

The chain links TRBV2 to TRBJ1-1, with a weak D call TRBD1 (6 bases). Germline values: CDR1 SNHLY, CDR2 FYNNEI. CDR3 length: 15 amino acids. Trimming cost V 8 bases and J 0 bases, with 16 bases left between them. The chain's CDR3 is CASVRGREVNTEAFF. The CDR3, as DNA: TGTGCCAGCGTCCGGGGGCGTGAGGTGAACACTGAAGCTTTCTTT.

This clone showed up just once. V gene TRBV5-8 combines with J gene TRBJ1-1; possibly TRBD1 for D (5 bases). Between the trimmed V and J ends, which lost 2 bases and 14 bases, there was a span of 16 bases. The CDR3 loop spans 12 amino acids. Germline CDR1 is SGHTS and CDR2 is YDEGEE. The chain's CDR3 is CASSFVVGVGFF. The DNA for the CDR3 is TGTGCCAGCAGCTTCGTTGTGGGGGTAGGATTCTTT.

This clone is medium-sized (0.01 to 0.1%) in the sample. This sequence joins TRBV2 and TRBJ2-2, with D unclear. V was trimmed by 1 base and J by 4 bases, leaving 4 bases between them. Germline V gene sequence: CDR1 SNHLY, CDR2 FYNNEI. The CDR3 runs 13 residues. Written as DNA, the CDR3 is TGTGCCAGCAGTGAAGTCACCACCGGGGAGCTGTTTTTT. Its translation is CASSEVTTGELFF. Combining the CDR3 with reference TRBV2 and TRBJ2-2 gives the whole variable domain EPEVTQTPSHQVTQMGQEVILRCVPISNHLYFYWYRQILGQKVEFLVSFYNNEISEKSEIFDDQFSVERPDGSNFTLKIRSTKLEDSAMYFCASSEVTTGELFFGEGSRLTVL.

The CDR3: CASGGAYNEQFF. Written as DNA, the CDR3 is TGTGCCAGCGGGGGAGCCTACAATGAGCAGTTCTTC. V is TRBV7-9 and J is TRBJ2-1; D assignment may be TRBD1 or TRBD2 (5 bases each). Trimming cost V 8 bases and J 2 bases, with 7 bases left between them. From germline, CDR1 is SEHNR and CDR2 FQNEAQ (reference sequence). This CDR3 has 12 amino acids.

V usage is TRBV6-5 and J usage is TRBJ2-7; perhaps TRBD1 as D (6 bases). The CDR3 covers 15 residues. Trimming took off 4 bases at V and 4 bases at J, with 17 bases between the two ends. The germline V gene has CDR1 MNHEY and CDR2 SVGAGI. CDR3 coding DNA: TGTGCCAGCAGTTCTCACAGGGATGTGGGATACGAGCAGTACTTC. Protein sequence: CASSSHRDVGYEQYF.

The V and J genes are TRBV7-8 and TRBJ1-1, with 7 bases lining up with TRBD1. Trimming removed 6 bases from V and 6 bases from J; junction bases left unmatched: 10. This CDR3 comprises 14 residues. Germline lookup yields CDR1 SGHVS and CDR2 FQNEAQ. This CDR3 reads CASSRQGKVAEAFF. CDR3 bases: TGTGCCAGCAGTCGACAGGGTAAGGTAGCTGAAGCTTTCTTT. Variable domain in full (rest from reference TRBV7-8 and TRBJ1-1): GAGVSQSPRYKVAKRGQDVALRCDPISGHVSLFWYQQALGQGPEFLTYFQNEAQLDKSGLPSDRFFAERPEGSVSTLKIQRTQQEDSAVYLCASSRQGKVAEAFFGQGTRLTVV.

The chain couples TRBV9 to TRBJ2-1, with TRBD2 identical over 7 bases. Germline assignment: CDR1 SGDLS and CDR2 YYNGEE. The CDR3 is made up of 16 amino acids. Germline trimming cut 3 bases from V and 0 bases from J; bases unmatched to any gene: 6. The CDR3 reads CASSGGGKSSYNEQFF. For the CDR3, the DNA is TGTGCCAGCAGCGGGGGGGGAAAGAGCTCCTACAATGAGCAGTTCTTC.

The V and J genes are TRBV6-5 and TRBJ2-7; D is possibly TRBD1 or TRBD2 (5 bases each). The germline CDR1 and CDR2 sequences are MNHEY and SVGAGI. This CDR3 contains 14 residues. The V end lost 7 bases, the J end lost 6 bases, and 19 bases lay between the germline ends. CDR3: CASKPTGLWGEQYV. CDR3 coding DNA: TGTGCCAGCAAACCCACAGGACTTTGGGGCGAGCAGTACGTC.

The V gene is TRBV30, the J gene TRBJ1-1; D ambiguous. CDR3 size: 13 residues. V was shortened by 2 bases and J by 0 bases, with 7 bases between the two germline ends. Germline loops: CDR1 GTSNPN, CDR2 SVGIG (reference sequence). The CDR3 spells CAWSWVLNTEAFF. The CDR3 region has the DNA TGTGCCTGGAGTTGGGTTTTGAACACTGAAGCTTTCTTT.

V is TRBV29-1 and J is TRBJ1-2, with 7 bases that match TRBD1. The J segment lost 0 bases and the V segment lost 6 bases, leaving 4 bases of the junction unmatched. CDR1 SQVTM and CDR2 ANQGSEA come from the germline V gene. The CDR3 is 13 amino acids. The CDR3 coding sequence is TGCAGCGTGGACAGGATATCTAACTATGGCTACACCTTC. Protein sequence: CSVDRISNYGYTF.

This chain uses TRBV5-6 with TRBJ2-3, with D maybe TRBD1 (6 bases). The CDR3 contains 14 residues. The germline CDR1 and CDR2 sequences are SGHDT and YYEEEE. V lost 0 bases and J lost 2, with 7 bases in between. This chain's CDR3 is CASSLGTVTDTQYF. Here the CDR3 DNA reads TGTGCCAGCAGCTTGGGGACAGTCACAGATACGCAGTATTTT.